This T cell receptor beta chain was observed in a study of neurological immune-mediated disorders. Time point reported: longitudinal time-point 3. The unsorted libraries originated from 2 million PBMCs kept at -80 C. Whole-study results and caveats: TCR-beta repertoires seemed private in all groups, with no expanded CDR3 amino acid sequences shared. HTLV-1-associated myelopathy displayed the greatest TCR clonal expansion, and multiple sclerosis exhibited the smallest, lower than that of healthy controls.

The authors produced cDNA by 5'RACE using 10-nucleotide random UMIs. TCRdb redid the calling of the 5' RACE reads with MiXCR, one entry per CDR3 protein. The table lists fewer than 110,000 distinct CDR3 sequences, 9.5% to 14% of them singletons, with more than 2.5% in the top ten. This clonotype showed up many times. Its antigen is as yet unknown. The material sequenced was PBMCs. The sequence was obtained from a female donor with HTLV-1-associated myelopathy (HAM/TSP).

The CDR3 region is CASSLSLAAGELFF. The CDR3 DNA sequence: TGTGCCAGCAGTTTATCGTTAGCGGCCGGGGAGCTGTTTTTT. The chain carries TRBV27 and TRBJ2-2; D perhaps matches TRBD2 (6 bases). CDR1 is MNHEY and CDR2 is SMNVEV in the germline V gene (reference sequence). Trimming took 0 bases from V and 6 from J, leaving 8 bases between them. The CDR3 covers 14 residues.